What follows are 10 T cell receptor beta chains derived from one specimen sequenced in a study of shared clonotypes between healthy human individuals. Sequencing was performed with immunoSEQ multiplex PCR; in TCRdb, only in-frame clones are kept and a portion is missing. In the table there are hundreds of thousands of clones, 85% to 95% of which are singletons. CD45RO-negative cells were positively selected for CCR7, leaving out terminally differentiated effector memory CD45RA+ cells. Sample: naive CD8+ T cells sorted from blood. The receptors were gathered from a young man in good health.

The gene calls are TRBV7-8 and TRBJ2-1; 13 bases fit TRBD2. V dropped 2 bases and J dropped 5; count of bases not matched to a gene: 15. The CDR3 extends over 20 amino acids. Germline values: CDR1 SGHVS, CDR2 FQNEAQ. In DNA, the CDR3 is TGTGCCAGCAGCTTAAAGGTAGGACTAGCGGGAGTCACACGGAACAATGAGCAGTTCTTC. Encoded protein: CASSLKVGLAGVTRNNEQFF.

The CDR3 loop reads CASWTGQSGADTQYF. The DNA for the CDR3 is TGCGCCAGCTGGACCGGACAATCGGGTGCAGATACGCAGTATTTT. The chain links TRBV5-1 to TRBJ2-3; a weak D match, TRBD1 (5 bases). The CDR3 sequence is 15 residues long. The V and J ends lost 7 bases and 4 bases respectively, with 19 bases between them. The germline CDR1 and CDR2 sequences are SGHRS and YFSETQ.

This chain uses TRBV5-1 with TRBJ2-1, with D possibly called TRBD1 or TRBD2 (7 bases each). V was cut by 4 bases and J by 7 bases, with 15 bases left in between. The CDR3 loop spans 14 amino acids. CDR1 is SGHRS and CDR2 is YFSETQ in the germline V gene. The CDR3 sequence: CASSRTGGGNEQFF. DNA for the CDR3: TGCGCCAGCAGCCGGACAGGCGGGGGTAATGAGCAGTTCTTC.

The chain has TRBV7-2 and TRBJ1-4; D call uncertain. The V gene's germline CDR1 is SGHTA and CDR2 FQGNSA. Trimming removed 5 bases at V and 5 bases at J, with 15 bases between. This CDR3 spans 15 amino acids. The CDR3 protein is CASSPTWQSNEKLFF. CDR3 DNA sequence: TGTGCCAGCAGCCCGACTTGGCAGTCGAATGAAAAACTGTTTTTT.

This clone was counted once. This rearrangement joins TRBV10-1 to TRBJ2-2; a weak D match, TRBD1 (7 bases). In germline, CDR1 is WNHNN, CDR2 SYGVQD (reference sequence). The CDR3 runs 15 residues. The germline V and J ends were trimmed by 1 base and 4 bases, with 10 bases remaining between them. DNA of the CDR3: TGCGCCAGCAGTGAGTGGCGGGACAGCACCGGGGAGCTGTTTTTT. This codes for CASSEWRDSTGELFF.

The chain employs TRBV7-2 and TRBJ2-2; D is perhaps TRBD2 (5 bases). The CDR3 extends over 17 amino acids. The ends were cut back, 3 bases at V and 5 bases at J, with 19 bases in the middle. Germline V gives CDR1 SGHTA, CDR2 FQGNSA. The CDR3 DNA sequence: TGTGCCAGCAGCTTCCCCTCTTCCAGCGGAGGTACCGGGGAGCTGTTTTTT. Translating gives CASSFPSSSGGTGELFF.

The CDR3 spells CASSSSHGTGEKLFF. The DNA for the CDR3 is TGTGCCAGCAGTTCCAGCCATGGGACAGGCGAAAAACTGTTTTTT. The V gene is TRBV27, the J gene TRBJ1-4, with 8 nucleotides matching TRBD1. V shed 4 bases and J 8 bases; nucleotides not matched to a gene: 9. Looked up from germline, CDR1 is MNHEY and CDR2 is SMNVEV (reference sequence). The CDR3 extends over 15 amino acids.

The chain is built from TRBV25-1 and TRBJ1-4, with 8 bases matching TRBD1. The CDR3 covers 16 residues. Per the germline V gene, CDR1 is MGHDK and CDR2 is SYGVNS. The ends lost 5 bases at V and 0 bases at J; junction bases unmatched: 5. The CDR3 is CASSPQGASTNEKLFF. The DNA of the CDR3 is TGTGCCAGCAGTCCTCAGGGGGCCTCAACTAATGAAAAACTGTTTTTT.

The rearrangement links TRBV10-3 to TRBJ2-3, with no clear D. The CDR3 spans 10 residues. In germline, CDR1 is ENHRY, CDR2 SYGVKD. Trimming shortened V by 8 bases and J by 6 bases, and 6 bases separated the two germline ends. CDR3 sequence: CAIGVDTQYF. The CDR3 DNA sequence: TGTGCCATCGGCGTGGATACGCAGTATTTT.

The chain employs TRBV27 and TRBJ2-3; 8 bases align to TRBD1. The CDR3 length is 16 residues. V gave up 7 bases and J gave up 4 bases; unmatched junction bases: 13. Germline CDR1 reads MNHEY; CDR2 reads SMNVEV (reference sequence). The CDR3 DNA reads TGTGCCAGCACACCCCCCGGGGACAGGTCCCCAGATACGCAGTATTTT. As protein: CASTPPGDRSPDTQYF.